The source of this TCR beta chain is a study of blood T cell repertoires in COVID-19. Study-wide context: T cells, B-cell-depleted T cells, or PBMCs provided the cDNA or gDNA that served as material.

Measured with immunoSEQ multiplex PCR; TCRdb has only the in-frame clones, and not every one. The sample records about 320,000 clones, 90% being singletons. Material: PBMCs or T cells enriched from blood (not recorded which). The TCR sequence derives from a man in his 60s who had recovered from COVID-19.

CDR3 region: CASSLGRYGYTF. CDR3 in DNA: TGTGCCAGCAGTTTAGGGAGATATGGCTACACCTTC. The rearrangement uses TRBV12-3 or TRBV12-4 and TRBJ1-2; D gene ambiguous. This CDR3 comprises 12 residues. V lost 1 base and J lost 5, with 5 bases in between.